This T cell receptor (beta chain) was captured by sequencing in a study of T cells in Graves' hyperthyroidism and ophthalmopathy (dated by TCRdb to the late 2010s). Regarding the complete study: Peripheral blood was collected at initial diagnosis, before any treatment. Once sampling was done, hyperthyroidism patients were given methimazole at a starting dose of 30 mg daily, whereas ophthalmopathy patients were given high-dose intravenous methylprednisolone. The paper reports TCR Vbeta CDR3 sequencing of over 130 peripheral blood samples: 43 ophthalmopathy, fewer than 85 hyperthyroidism and 17 progressor patients. Whether ophthalmopathy could be predicted prospectively was tested in an independent validation cohort made up of 18 hyperthyroidism patients plus 17 patients who later progressed to ophthalmopathy. The 90 to 100 discovery patients were randomly split 7:3 into training and test sets. To identify distinguishing TCR V-J signatures, a discovery cohort of around 100 patients was used, comprising some 45 with Graves' ophthalmopathy and approximately 58 with stable Graves' hyperthyroidism. Thyroid tissue and blood T-cell repertoires from six Graves' hyperthyroidism patients were also compared in the study.

Points on this clonotype: Its antigen remains undetermined. Base qualities are not recorded, but no much larger clone differs from it by a single base.

Points the paper makes about the study in general: Most expanded thyroid clonotypes (frequency above 0.001) were also detected in blood, a finding suggesting that blood repertoires may reflect thyroid immune responses. In validation, progression to ophthalmopathy was predicted by the model with roughly 69% sensitivity and 72.22% specificity, a median of approximately 6.5 months before onset. Sample size was not statistically predetermined, and blinding of investigators to group allocation was not performed. A 13 V-J signature model separated ophthalmopathy from stable hyperthyroidism, with around 90% sensitivity and 81% to 83% specificity in cross-validation and 80%/75% in testing.

Stable Graves' hyperthyroidism was defined as no progression to ophthalmopathy during 18 months of follow-up. Hyperthyroidism patients were newly diagnosed, with disease duration under 2 months, and aged 18 to 65 years. Any patient with an uncontrolled infection, another autoimmune disease, pregnancy or lactation was excluded. Clinical symptoms, serum thyroxine and TRAb, thyroid ultrasound, and orbital computed tomography formed the basis for the diagnoses. PBMCs were isolated from about 10 ml of fresh peripheral blood by Ficoll-Paque density gradient centrifugation. Total RNA was extracted using Trizol reagent, and RNA quality was assessed on an Agilent 2100 Bioanalyzer. The germline V gene provides CDR1 SGHRS and CDR2 YFSETQ. V is pared back by 0 bases and J by 2 bases, with 9 bases lying between the germline termini. The CDR3 runs 15 residues from the cysteine to the phenylalanine. Only CDR3 DNA remains: 45 bases, in frame from the first base.

The TCR beta CDR3 regions were amplified from the RNA transcripts. A first-round RT-PCR of the TCR CDR3 used the HTBI primer set with the Qiagen OneStep RT-PCR kit. Libraries were constructed in a second round of multiplex PCR, after which size selection and purification were performed. Sequencing of the libraries was done on an Illumina HiSeq2000 using paired-end 100 bp reads. In the paper's pipeline: Raw data were processed with SOAPnuke, discarding reads with adapters, uncalled bases, mean Phred below 15, or no exact constant-primer or identifier match. COPE v1.2.5 was used to merge high-quality paired reads, and clonotypes were defined as unique nucleotide sequences. MiTCR v1.1 was used to align the clonotypes against IMGT TRBV, TRBD and TRBJ reference segments. Only V-J combinations with frequency above 0.0001, covering 99% to 99.2% of repertoires, were analysed. The TCS score was defined as F50 (clonal expansion) divided by E x V (chaos), with BLOSUM62-based TCRdist calculated between CDR3 peptides within each V-J. Welch's t-statistics and random forest reduced several hundred V-J features to roughly 13, which were used in a naive Bayes classifier (R e1071). The public reads were reanalyzed by TCRdb: fastp trimming at Q25, MiXCR alignment, in-frame beta chains only. Every CDR3 protein is listed once, alongside the most common genes and DNA of its rows. The V and J calls were determined by TCRdb, not by the authors. A total of 600,000 to 900,000 distinct CDR3 sequences appear in this sample, about 17% of them only once. Approximately 8.4% of the sample is in the top ten clones.

The specimen was blood. The receptor was derived from a man aged 18 to 30 with Graves' hyperthyroidism. The chain is encoded by TRBV5-1 joined to TRBJ1-3; a confident D gene designation cannot be given. This receptor has the CDR3 CASSLEAVTGNTIYF. The nucleotides are TGCGCCAGCAGCTTGGAAGCGGTTACTGGAAACACCATATATTTT.